This entry lists 9 T cell receptor beta chains sequenced from one sample in a study of shared clonotypes between healthy human individuals. Clones were sequenced by immunoSEQ multiplex PCR, and TCRdb holds only the in-frame ones, with some missing. The repertoire includes approximately 110,000 clones, about 70% of them detected once, and 20% to 25% sits in the top ten. What was sequenced was memory CD8+ T cells sorted from blood. Subset of the sample: CD45RO+ cells pooled with CCR7-negative TemRA cells. The receptor source for this set is a woman between 25 and 40 years old in good health.

Comment on this clone: Sequence at one end of the junction differs from germline and may be a read error. The rearrangement joins TRBV6-4 to TRBJ2-3; no reliable D call. The CDR3 totals 13 residues. The germline V gene encodes CDR1 MRHNA and CDR2 SNTAGT. CDR3 sequence: CASSDSETDTQYF. The CDR3 DNA reads as TGTGCCAGCAGCGACTCTGAAACAGATACGCAGTATTTT.

Comment on this clone: The same CDR3 also results from other DNA sequences found in this sample. This chain connects TRBV7-8 to TRBJ2-7; D is uncertain. The CDR3 has 13 residues. In germline, CDR1 is SGHVS, CDR2 FQNEAQ. The V and J ends lost 3 bases and 3 bases respectively, with 9 bases between them. CDR3 loop: CASSFTSSYEQYF. For the CDR3, the DNA is TGTGCCAGCAGCTTTACAAGCAGCTACGAGCAGTACTTC. Full variable domain (remainder filled in from reference TRBV7-8 and TRBJ2-7): GAGVSQSPRYKVAKRGQDVALRCDPISGHVSLFWYQQALGQGPEFLTYFQNEAQLDKSGLPSDRFFAERPEGSVSTLKIQRTQQEDSAVYLCASSFTSSYEQYFGPGTRLTVT.

The rearrangement joins TRBV28 to TRBJ2-7, with D possibly being TRBD2 (6 bases). This CDR3 has 14 residues. Germline lookup yields CDR1 MDHEN and CDR2 SYDVKM. V was pared by 9 bases and J by 2 bases, with 17 bases between. The CDR3 DNA reads as TGTGCCAGTACTTACGGGGGATCGACCTACGAGCAGTACTTC. Residues: CASTYGGSTYEQYF.

The chain carries TRBV10-3 and TRBJ2-7; D is unclear. Germline loops: CDR1 ENHRY, CDR2 SYGVKD. The CDR3 length is 12 residues. Trimming removed 5 bases at V and 3 bases at J, with 8 bases between. As DNA, the CDR3 is TGTGCCATCAGTACTGCGAGCTACGAGCAGTACTTC. It translates to CAISTASYEQYF.

J is TRBJ1-5 and V is TRBV27; 7 nucleotides match TRBD1. After removal of 1 base from V and 5 bases from J, the junction contained 5 bases not matched to a gene. This CDR3 contains 15 residues. Germline CDR1 and CDR2: MNHEY and SMNVEV (reference sequence). The CDR3 loop reads CASSLLPQGYQPQHF. The CDR3 DNA reads TGTGCCAGCAGTTTATTGCCACAGGGGTATCAGCCCCAGCATTTT.

The J gene is TRBJ2-7, the V gene TRBV5-1; D tentatively fits TRBD1 or TRBD2 (5 bases each). This CDR3 contains 15 residues. V lost 4 bases and J lost 2, with 16 bases in between. Germline V gene data show CDR1 as SGHRS and CDR2 as YFSETQ. The CDR3 region has the DNA TGCGCCAGCAGCGCCATCAGGGACCGTACCTACGAGCAGTACTTC. It translates to CASSAIRDRTYEQYF.

The CDR3 loop is CASSPWDWTNEQFF. DNA of the CDR3: TGTGCCAGCAGCCCATGGGACTGGACGAATGAGCAGTTCTTC. The V and J genes are TRBV7-9 and TRBJ2-1, with a weak D call TRBD2 (6 bases). This CDR3 comprises 14 residues. Germline V CDR1 and CDR2: SEHNR, FQNEAQ (reference sequence). V was shortened by 5 bases and J by 7 bases, with 15 bases between the two germline ends.

This clone has a single count. The chain recombines TRBV28 with TRBJ2-7; 13 nucleotides match TRBD2. J was trimmed by 3 bases and V by 5 bases; bases with no gene match: 4. Germline CDR1 is MDHEN and CDR2 is SYDVKM. This CDR3 spans 15 amino acids. CDR3 in amino acids: CASSLRTSGSYEQYF. Here the CDR3 DNA reads TGTGCCAGCAGTCTTCGGACTAGCGGGAGCTACGAGCAGTACTTC.

The chain joins TRBV19 to TRBJ2-5; D may be TRBD2 (6 bases). The closer fit of TRBJ2-7 to the DNA end suggests the J call may be wrong. Germline loops: CDR1 LNHDA, CDR2 SQIVND (reference sequence). CDR3 length: 15 amino acids. The CDR3 nucleotides are TGTGCCAGTAGTATTTGGGCGGGACTCTCCTACGAGCAGTACTTC. It codes for CASSIWAGLSYEQYF.